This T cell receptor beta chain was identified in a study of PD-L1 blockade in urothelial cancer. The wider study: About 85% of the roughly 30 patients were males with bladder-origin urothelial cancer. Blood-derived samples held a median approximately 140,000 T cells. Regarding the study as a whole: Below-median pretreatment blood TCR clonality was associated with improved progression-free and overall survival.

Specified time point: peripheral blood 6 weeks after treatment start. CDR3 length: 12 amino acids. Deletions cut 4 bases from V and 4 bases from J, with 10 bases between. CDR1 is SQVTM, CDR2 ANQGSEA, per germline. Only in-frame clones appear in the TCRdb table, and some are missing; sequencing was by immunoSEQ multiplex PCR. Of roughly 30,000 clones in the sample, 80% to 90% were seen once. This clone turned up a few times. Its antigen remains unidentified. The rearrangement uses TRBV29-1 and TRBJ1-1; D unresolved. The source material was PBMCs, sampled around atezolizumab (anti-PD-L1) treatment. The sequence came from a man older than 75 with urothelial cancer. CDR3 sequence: CSVVALSTEAFF. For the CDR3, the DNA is TGCAGCGTTGTTGCCCTGAGCACTGAAGCTTTCTTT.